This TCR beta chain was documented in a study of regulatory T cells in long-lasting Graves disease. General study results and limits: Persistent disease exhibited a predilection for TRBV28, TRBJ1-2 and TRBJ2-5. Accuracy might have suffered from few samples.

This clonotype was seen ten or more times. Its cognate antigen is unknown. The CDR3 loop spans 12 amino acids. V shed 6 bases and J shed 3 bases, with 9 bases lying between them. The germline V gene encodes CDR1 SEHNR and CDR2 FQNEAQ (reference sequence). Time point in this sample: newly diagnosed GD, antithyroid drugs for less than 3 months. The authors made the TCR library using RNA they extracted from PBMCs. iRepertoire HTBI primers and Arm-PCR of CDR3 regions built TCR beta libraries. One entry per CDR3 protein, called by TCRdb with MiXCR from the multiplex PCR reads. The sample records 680,000 or so distinct CDR3 sequences, less than 20% being singletons. This sample also belongs to another study, concerning T cells in Graves' hyperthyroidism and ophthalmopathy. From that study: Ophthalmopathy was predicted by the model a median of roughly 6.6 months ahead of onset.

The chain has TRBV7-9 and TRBJ2-7; D remains ambiguous. The receptor was derived from a woman aged 30 to 39 with Graves disease. The sequencing used peripheral blood mononuclear cells (PBMCs), collected at new diagnosis, from a patient treated with antithyroid drugs. The CDR3 is CASSLVLYEQYF. CDR3 in DNA: TGTGCCAGCAGTTTGGTCCTCTACGAGCAGTACTTC.